The next 17 T cell receptor beta chains were all read from a single sample in a study of blood T cell repertoires in COVID-19. Produced via immunoSEQ multiplex PCR; TCRdb's table is partial and in-frame only. The sample shows 200,000 to 250,000 clones, around 86% of them seen only once. Material: PBMCs or T cells enriched from blood (not recorded which). Receptors were obtained from a woman aged 45-59 years with acute COVID-19.

The rearrangement uses TRBV6-2 or TRBV6-3 and TRBJ2-6; D is perhaps TRBD1 (5 bases). CDR1 and CDR2 from the germline V gene are MNHEY and SVGEGT. V was shortened by 5 bases and J by 0 bases, with 23 bases between the two germline ends. This CDR3 spans 20 amino acids. The CDR3 sequence is CASSRPVGARVPSGANVLTF. CDR3 sequence (DNA): TGTGCCAGCAGTCGCCCGGTAGGGGCCAGGGTCCCCTCTGGGGCCAACGTCCTGACTTTC.

This clone appeared a few times. The rearrangement links TRBV3-1 (or the pseudogene TRBV3-2) to TRBJ2-2; weak D call: TRBD2 (6 bases). The CDR3 is 15 residues long. CDR1 is LGHDT and CDR2 is YNNKEL in the germline V gene (reference sequence). Trimming removed 4 bases at V and 3 bases at J, with 12 bases between. DNA of the CDR3: TGTGCCAGCAGCCGAGGCTGGGGGGACACCGGGGAGCTGTTTTTT. Protein product: CASSRGWGDTGELFF.

This sequence joins TRBV5-6 and TRBJ1-4; D remains unclear. The V gene's germline CDR1 is SGHDT and CDR2 YYEEEE. There are 15 residues in the CDR3. Trimming took 2 bases from V and 4 from J, leaving 12 bases between them. CDR3 DNA sequence: TGTGCCAGCAGCTTCCGGACGGGAAATAATGAAAAACTGTTTTTT. This encodes CASSFRTGNNEKLFF.

In its sample, this clone was seen a few times. This sequence joins TRBV10-3 and TRBJ1-2; D is unclear. The CDR3 covers 15 residues. The germline CDR1 and CDR2 sequences are ENHRY and SYGVKD. V gave up 2 bases and J gave up 0 bases, with 10 bases separating them. The CDR3 here is CAISEPAGSNYGYTF. The CDR3 region has the DNA TGTGCCATCAGTGAGCCAGCGGGCTCTAACTATGGCTACACCTTC.

Points on this clone: This CDR3 is also generated by other DNA sequences in the sample. V and J are TRBV14 and TRBJ2-3; D perhaps matches TRBD1 (6 bases). V lost 4 bases and J 2 bases, leaving 13 bases between the germline ends. The germline V gene has CDR1 SGHDN and CDR2 FVKESK. This CDR3 region has 15 residues. CDR3 sequence: CASSPGTYNTDTQYF. CDR3 coding DNA: TGTGCCAGCAGCCCCGGGACATACAACACAGATACGCAGTATTTT.

The rearrangement links TRBV15 to TRBJ2-7, with 7 positions matching TRBD1. CDR3 length: 16 amino acids. The ends lost 3 bases at V and 5 bases at J; junction bases unmatched: 13. Germline V gene lookup returns CDR1 LNHNV and CDR2 YYDKDF (reference sequence). The CDR3 loop reads CATSSVQGRSANEQYF. The CDR3 DNA is TGTGCCACCAGCAGCGTACAGGGGCGGTCTGCGAACGAGCAGTACTTC.

The CDR3 DNA sequence: TGTGCCAGCAGCTTAGCGGCTAGCAAAACTCCTCTGAGCACAGATACGCAGTATTTT. This translates into CASSLAASKTPLSTDTQYF. The genes are TRBV11-3 and TRBJ2-3, with a weak D call TRBD2 (5 bases). The V gene's germline CDR1 is SGHNT and CDR2 YENEEA. The CDR3 has 19 amino acids. V lost 1 base and J lost 0, with 20 bases in between.

The rearrangement uses TRBV5-1 and TRBJ2-5; D may be TRBD2 (5 bases). The V end lost 4 bases, the J end lost 4 bases, and 26 bases lay between the germline ends. Germline CDR1 SGHRS, CDR2 YFSETQ. The CDR3 totals 18 residues. The CDR3 sequence: CASSTVAFLDSLSETQYF. The DNA of the CDR3 is TGCGCCAGCAGCACGGTGGCTTTTTTGGACTCCCTATCAGAGACCCAGTACTTC. The whole variable domain, remainder taken from reference TRBV5-1 and TRBJ2-5, is KAGVTQTPRYLIKTRGQQVTLSCSPISGHRSVSWYQQTPGQGLQFLFEYFSETQRNKGNFPGRFSGRQFSNSRSEMNVSTLELGDSALYLCASSTVAFLDSLSETQYFGPGTRLLVL.

The chain uses TRBV5-6 and TRBJ2-5; 9 nucleotides align to TRBD2. The CDR3 consists of 16 residues. The V and J ends lost 1 base and 2 bases, in that order; junction bases with no gene match: 6. Germline assignment: CDR1 SGHDT and CDR2 YYEEEE. The CDR3 DNA follows: TGTGCCAGCAGCTTGTTTGCTAGCGGGGAACAAGAGACCCAGTACTTC. Its translation: CASSLFASGEQETQYF.

With respect to this clone: This sample includes further DNA sequences coding for the same CDR3. For the CDR3, the DNA is TGTGCCAGCAGCCGGAGCTCCTACGAGCAGTACTTC. It specifies CASSRSSYEQYF. The genes are TRBV7-2 and TRBJ2-7; D call uncertain. V dropped 5 bases and J dropped 0 bases, with 5 bases sitting between them. Germline V lookup: CDR1 SGHTA, CDR2 FQGNSA. The CDR3 length is 12 residues.

The rearrangement joins TRBV5-1 to TRBJ2-2; the match to TRBD1 covers 11 bases. This CDR3 is built from 14 residues. CDR1 is SGHRS and CDR2 is YFSETQ in the germline V gene. V was pared by 4 bases and J by 7 bases, with 3 bases of the junction left unmatched. The CDR3 sequence: CASSDGTGGGELFF. CDR3 sequence (DNA): TGCGCCAGCAGCGACGGGACAGGGGGCGGGGAGCTGTTTTTT.

The chain carries TRBV28 and TRBJ2-5, with no clear D. CDR1 and CDR2 from the germline V gene are MDHEN and SYDVKM. Trimming shortened V by 4 bases and J by 7 bases, and 13 bases separated the two germline ends. There are 13 residues in the CDR3. CDR3: CASSYGWWATQYF. In DNA, the CDR3 is TGTGCCAGCAGTTATGGCTGGTGGGCGACCCAGTACTTC.

The chain links TRBV7-2 to TRBJ2-7, with TRBD1 matching over 12 bases. The ends lost 0 bases at V and 2 bases at J; junction bases unmatched: 8. Germline-derived CDR1 and CDR2 are SGHTA and FQGNSA. The CDR3 totals 18 residues. The CDR3 sequence: CASSLAGGTGGNPYEQYF. CDR3 nucleotide sequence: TGTGCCAGCAGCTTAGCTGGGGGGACAGGGGGCAATCCCTACGAGCAGTACTTC.

The gene calls are TRBV7-2 and TRBJ2-3; D is perhaps TRBD2 (6 bases). Trimming cost V 1 base and J 6 bases, with 8 bases left between them. This CDR3 region has 13 residues. Germline loops: CDR1 SGHTA, CDR2 FQGNSA. CDR3 nucleotides: TGTGCCAGCAGCTTAGTTGGGGGGGATACGCAGTATTTT. It encodes CASSLVGGDTQYF. Complete variable domain (other parts from reference TRBV7-2 and TRBJ2-3): GAGVSQSPSNKVTEKGKDVELRCDPISGHTALYWYRQSLGQGLEFLIYFQGNSAPDKSGLPSDRFSAERTGGSVSTLTIQRTQQEDSAVYLCASSLVGGDTQYFGPGTRLTVL.

The chain employs TRBV10-3 and TRBJ1-4; D unresolved. The CDR3 is 14 amino acids. From germline, CDR1 is ENHRY and CDR2 SYGVKD. Trimming cost V 10 bases and J 8 bases, with 20 bases left between them. For the CDR3, the DNA is TGTGCCACCCTAAAGGGAGCAAATGGCGAAAAACTGTTTTTT. Its protein product is CATLKGANGEKLFF.

The gene calls are TRBV6-4 and TRBJ2-1, with a weak D call TRBD1 (6 bases). Trimming shortened V by 2 bases and J by 4 bases, and 18 bases separated the two germline ends. The germline V gene encodes CDR1 MRHNA and CDR2 SNTAGT. This CDR3 has 17 amino acids. The CDR3 nucleotides read TGTGCCAGCAGTGACCCGGAAGGGGACAAGGTGTACAATGAGCAGTTCTTC. It encodes CASSDPEGDKVYNEQFF.

This rearrangement joins TRBV7-9 to TRBJ2-1; D perhaps matches TRBD1 (7 bases). Germline assignment: CDR1 SEHNR and CDR2 FQNEAQ (reference sequence). The V and J ends lost 2 bases and 7 bases respectively, with 18 bases between them. The CDR3 has 16 residues. CDR3 in amino acids: CASSLRGETGKNEQFF. Written as DNA, the CDR3 is TGTGCCAGCAGCTTAAGGGGGGAGACAGGGAAGAATGAGCAGTTCTTC.